This TCR beta chain was found in a study of shared clonotypes between healthy human individuals. Losses at the gene ends were 2 bases for V and 4 bases for J; bases not matched to a gene: 12. The CDR3 sequence is 20 residues long. Germline assignment: CDR1 KGHSH and CDR2 LQKENI. The healthy adult donors were HIV-negative and reported no recent acute infections or vaccinations. A split of CD4+ cells into CD45RA+ naive and CD45RA-negative memory subsets was performed. Some clones are missing from TCRdb's copy, which holds only in-frame ones; the method was immunoSEQ multiplex PCR. The repertoire holds hundreds of thousands of clones, with less than 98% as singletons.

The origin of this receptor is a woman aged 30 to 39 in good health. The sequencing sample was made of naive CD4+ T cells sorted from blood. Subset of the sample: CD45RA+ positively selected. The genes are TRBV18 and TRBJ2-2; 14 bases match TRBD2. The CDR3 loop reads CASSPGTGGLAGAGTGELFF. CDR3 nucleotide sequence: TGTGCCAGCTCACCAGGGACAGGGGGACTAGCGGGAGCCGGCACCGGGGAGCTGTTTTTT.